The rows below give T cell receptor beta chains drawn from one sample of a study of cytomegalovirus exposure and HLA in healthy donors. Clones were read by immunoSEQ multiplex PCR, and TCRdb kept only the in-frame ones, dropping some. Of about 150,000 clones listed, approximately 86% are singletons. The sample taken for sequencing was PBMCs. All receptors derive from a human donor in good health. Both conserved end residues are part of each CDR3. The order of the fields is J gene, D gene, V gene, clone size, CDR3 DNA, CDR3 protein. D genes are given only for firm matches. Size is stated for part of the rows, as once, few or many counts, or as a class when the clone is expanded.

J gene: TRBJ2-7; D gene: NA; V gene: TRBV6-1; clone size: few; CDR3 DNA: TGTGCCAGCAGTGATGTTTCGGGGAACGAGCAGTACTTC; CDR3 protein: CASSDVSGNEQYF
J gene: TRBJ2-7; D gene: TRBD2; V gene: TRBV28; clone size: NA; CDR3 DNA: TGTGCCAGCAGAGTAGCGGGAGGGAGCTCCTACGAGCAGTACTTC; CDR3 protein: CASRVAGGSSYEQYF
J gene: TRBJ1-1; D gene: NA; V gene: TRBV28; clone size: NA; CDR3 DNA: TGTGCCAGCAGGAATCCCTATTCCGTCATGAACACTGAAGCTTTCTTT; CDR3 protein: CASRNPYSVMNTEAFF
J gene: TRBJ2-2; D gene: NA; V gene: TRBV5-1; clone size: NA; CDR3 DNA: TGCGCCAGCCATGAGATGGGGGGGGCCACCGGGGAGCTGTTTTTT; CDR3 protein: CASHEMGGATGELFF
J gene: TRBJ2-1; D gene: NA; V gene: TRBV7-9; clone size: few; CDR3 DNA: TGTGCCAGCAGCTTACTTTCGGGGAATGAGCAGTTCTTC; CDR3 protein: CASSLLSGNEQFF
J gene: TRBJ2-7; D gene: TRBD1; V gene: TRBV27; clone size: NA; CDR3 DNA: TGTGCCAGCAGTTTGCGCCAACAGGGGGCGCGCTACGAGCAGTACTTC; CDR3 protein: CASSLRQQGARYEQYF
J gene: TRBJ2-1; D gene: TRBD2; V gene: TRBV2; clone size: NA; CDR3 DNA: TGTGCCAGCACCTTAGCGGGAGAGCAGTTCTTC; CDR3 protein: CASTLAGEQFF
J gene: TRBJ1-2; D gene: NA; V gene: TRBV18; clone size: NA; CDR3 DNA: TGTGCCAGCTCACTGACGCAGGGGAGTCCGCTCTATGGCTACACCTTC; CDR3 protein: CASSLTQGSPLYGYTF
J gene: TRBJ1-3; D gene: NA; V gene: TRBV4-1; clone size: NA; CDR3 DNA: TGCGCCAGCAGCAACCCAACCGACAGGCGACTTGGAAACACCATATATTTT; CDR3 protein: CASSNPTDRRLGNTIYF
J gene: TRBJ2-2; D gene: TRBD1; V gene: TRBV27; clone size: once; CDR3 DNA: TGTGCCAGCAGTTCGGGACAGTACACCGGGGAGCTGTTTTTT; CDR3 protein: CASSSGQYTGELFF
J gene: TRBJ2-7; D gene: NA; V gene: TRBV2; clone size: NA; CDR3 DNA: TGTGCCAGCAGTAGGTCCCAGGGGGGCTACGAGCAGTACTTC; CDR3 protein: CASSRSQGGYEQYF